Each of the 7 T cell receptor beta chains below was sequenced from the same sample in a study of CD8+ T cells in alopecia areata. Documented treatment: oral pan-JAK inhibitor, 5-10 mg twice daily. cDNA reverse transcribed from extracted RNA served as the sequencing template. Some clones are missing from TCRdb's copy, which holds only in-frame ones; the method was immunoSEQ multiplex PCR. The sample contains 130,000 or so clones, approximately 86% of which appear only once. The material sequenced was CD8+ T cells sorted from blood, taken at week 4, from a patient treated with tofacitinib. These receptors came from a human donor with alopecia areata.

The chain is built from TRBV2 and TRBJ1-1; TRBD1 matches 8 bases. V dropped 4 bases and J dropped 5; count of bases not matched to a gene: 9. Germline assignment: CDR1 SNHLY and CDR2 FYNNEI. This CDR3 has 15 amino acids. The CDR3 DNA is TGTGCCAGCAGTGTGGACAGGGTGAGTTCTACTGAAGCTTTCTTT. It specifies CASSVDRVSSTEAFF. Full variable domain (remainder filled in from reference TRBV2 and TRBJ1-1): EPEVTQTPSHQVTQMGQEVILRCVPISNHLYFYWYRQILGQKVEFLVSFYNNEISEKSEIFDDQFSVERPDGSNFTLKIRSTKLEDSAMYFCASSVDRVSSTEAFFGQGTRLTVV.

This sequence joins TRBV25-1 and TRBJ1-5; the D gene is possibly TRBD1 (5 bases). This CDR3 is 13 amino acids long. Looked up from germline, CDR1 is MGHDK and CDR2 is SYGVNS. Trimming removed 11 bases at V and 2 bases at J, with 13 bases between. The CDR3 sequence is CAGWDGGNQPQHF. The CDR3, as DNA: TGTGCCGGGTGGGACGGGGGCAATCAGCCCCAGCATTTT.

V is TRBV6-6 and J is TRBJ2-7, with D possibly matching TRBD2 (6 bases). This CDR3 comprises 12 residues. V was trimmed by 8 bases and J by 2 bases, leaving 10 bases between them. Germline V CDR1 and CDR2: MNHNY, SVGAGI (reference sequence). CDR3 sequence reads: CASRESPYEQYF. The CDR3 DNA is TGTGCCAGCCGGGAGAGTCCCTACGAGCAGTACTTC.

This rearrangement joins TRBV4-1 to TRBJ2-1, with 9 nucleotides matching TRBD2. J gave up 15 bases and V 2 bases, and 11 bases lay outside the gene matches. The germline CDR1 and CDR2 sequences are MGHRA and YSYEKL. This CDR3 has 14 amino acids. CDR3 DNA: TGCGCCAGCAGCCAAACTCTAGCGGGACTTCGGTGGTTCTTC. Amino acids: CASSQTLAGLRWFF.

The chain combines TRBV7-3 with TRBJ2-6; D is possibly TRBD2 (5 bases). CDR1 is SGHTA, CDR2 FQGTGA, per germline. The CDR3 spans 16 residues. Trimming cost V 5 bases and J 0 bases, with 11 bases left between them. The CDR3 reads CASSQAGNSGANVLTF. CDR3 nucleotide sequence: TGTGCCAGCAGCCAAGCCGGGAACTCTGGGGCCAACGTCCTGACTTTC.

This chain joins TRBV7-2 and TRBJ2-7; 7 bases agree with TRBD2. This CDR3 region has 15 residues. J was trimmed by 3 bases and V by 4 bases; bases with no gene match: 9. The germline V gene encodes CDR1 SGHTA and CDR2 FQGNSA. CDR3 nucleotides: TGTGCCAGCAGCTCCTCTAGCGGACCCCTCTACGAGCAGTACTTC. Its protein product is CASSSSSGPLYEQYF.

Here the CDR3 reads CASRAGGDIDTQYF. CDR3 coding DNA: TGTGCCAGCAGGGCGGGGGGGGATATAGATACGCAGTATTTT. The chain links TRBV27 to TRBJ2-3; TRBD2 matches at 9 bases. This CDR3 spans 14 amino acids. Looked up from germline, CDR1 is MNHEY and CDR2 is SMNVEV (reference sequence). The V gene end was trimmed by 6 bases and the J gene end by 5 bases; junction bases not matched to a gene: 6.